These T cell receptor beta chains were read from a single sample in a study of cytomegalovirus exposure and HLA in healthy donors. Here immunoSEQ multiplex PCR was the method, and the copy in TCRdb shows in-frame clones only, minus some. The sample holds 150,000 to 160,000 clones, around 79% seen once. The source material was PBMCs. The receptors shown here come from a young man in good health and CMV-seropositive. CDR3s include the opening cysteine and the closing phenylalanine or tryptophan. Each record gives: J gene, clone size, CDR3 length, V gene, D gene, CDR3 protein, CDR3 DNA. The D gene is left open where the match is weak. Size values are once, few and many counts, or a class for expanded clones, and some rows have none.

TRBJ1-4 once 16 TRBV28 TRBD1 CASSFSPQGGGEKLFF TGTGCCAGCAGCTTCTCGCCCCAGGGGGGAGGTGAAAAATTGTTTTTT
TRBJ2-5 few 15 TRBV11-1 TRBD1 CASSPQTGSSETQYF TGTGCCAGCAGCCCCCAGACAGGGTCCTCAGAGACCCAGTACTTC
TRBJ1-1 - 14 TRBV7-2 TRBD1 CASSSDRGITEAFF TGTGCCAGCAGCTCCGACAGGGGGATAACTGAAGCTTTCTTT
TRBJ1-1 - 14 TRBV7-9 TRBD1 CASSLEGTGVEAFF TGTGCCAGCAGCTTAGAGGGGACAGGGGTTGAAGCTTTCTTT
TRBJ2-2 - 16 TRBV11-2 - CASSWWGTSHTGELFF TGTGCCAGCAGCTGGTGGGGGACAAGTCACACCGGGGAGCTGTTTTTT
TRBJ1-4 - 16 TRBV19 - CASSLRNRVTNEKLFF TGTGCCAGTAGCCTACGTAACAGGGTAACTAATGAAAAACTGTTTTTT
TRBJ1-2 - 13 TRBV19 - CASSTTTVYGYTF TGTGCCAGTAGTACAACGACAGTTTATGGCTACACCTTC
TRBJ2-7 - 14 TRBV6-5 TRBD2 CASSRGTSVYEQYF TGTGCCAGCAGCAGGGGGACTAGCGTTTACGAGCAGTACTTC
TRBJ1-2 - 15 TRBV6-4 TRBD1 CASSEGVTGVYGYTF TGTGCCAGCAGTGAGGGTGTGACAGGGGTATATGGCTACACCTTC
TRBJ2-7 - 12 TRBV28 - CASGSYSYEQYF TGTGCCTCGGGATCCTACTCCTACGAGCAGTACTTC
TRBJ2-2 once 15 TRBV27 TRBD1 CASRALGQGNGELFF TGTGCCAGCAGGGCCCTGGGACAGGGCAACGGGGAGCTGTTTTTT
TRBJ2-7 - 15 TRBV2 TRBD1 CASSETRDRGGEQYF TGTGCCAGCAGTGAAACCCGGGACAGGGGCGGCGAGCAGTACTTC
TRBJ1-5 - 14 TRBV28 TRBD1 CASSWGQSNQPQHF TGTGCCAGCAGTTGGGGACAGAGCAATCAGCCCCAGCATTTT
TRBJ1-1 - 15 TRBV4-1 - CASSQGKDSNTEAFF TGCGCCAGCAGCCAAGGAAAGGACAGCAACACTGAAGCTTTCTTT
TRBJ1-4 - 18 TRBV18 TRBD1 CASSPPGQTPALTEKLFF TGTGCCAGCTCACCTCCGGGACAGACACCCGCATTAACGGAAAAACTGTTTTTT
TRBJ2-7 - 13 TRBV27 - CASSLGPEYEQYF TGTGCCAGCAGTTTAGGGCCAGAATACGAGCAGTACTTC
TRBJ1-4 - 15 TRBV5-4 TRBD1 CASSTRTGANEKLFF TGTGCCAGCAGCACCCGGACAGGTGCTAATGAAAAACTGTTTTTT
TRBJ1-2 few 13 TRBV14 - CASSQTVNYGYTF TGTGCCAGCAGCCAGACAGTCAACTATGGCTACACCTTC
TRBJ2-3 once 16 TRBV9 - CASSVVERPSTDTQYF TGTGCCAGCAGCGTAGTGGAGCGGCCTAGCACAGATACGCAGTATTTT
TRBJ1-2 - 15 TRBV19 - CASSDMTGPFGGYTF TGTGCCAGTAGTGATATGACAGGACCCTTCGGTGGCTACACCTTC
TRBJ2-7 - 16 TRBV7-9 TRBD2 CASSLVRAGGVNEQYF TGTGCCAGCAGCTTAGTTCGAGCGGGAGGGGTAAACGAGCAGTACTTC
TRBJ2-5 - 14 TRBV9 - CASSVGLVQETQYF TGTGCCAGCAGCGTCGGACTCGTTCAGGAGACCCAGTACTTC
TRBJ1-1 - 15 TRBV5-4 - CASSPGGRMNTEAFF TGTGCCAGCAGCCCGGGGGGCAGGATGAACACTGAAGCTTTCTTT
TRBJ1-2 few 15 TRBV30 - CAWDQPGTGHYGYTF TGTGCCTGGGATCAACCAGGTACAGGGCACTATGGCTACACCTTC
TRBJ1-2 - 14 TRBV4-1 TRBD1 CASSPGQADYGYTF TGCGCCAGCAGCCCGGGACAGGCGGACTATGGCTACACCTTC
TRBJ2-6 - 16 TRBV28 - CASSLPQVTGANVLTF TGTGCCAGCAGTTTGCCTCAGGTAACTGGGGCCAACGTCCTGACTTTC